This T cell receptor beta chain emerged from a study of shared clonotypes between healthy human individuals. Across the study: Every donor yielded three CD4 naive, three CD4 memory, two CD8 naive and one CD8 memory plate.

TCRdb's copy holds only in-frame clones and misses some; the assay was immunoSEQ multiplex PCR. This sample has about 1 million clones, with 70% to 80% found just once. Material for sequencing was memory CD4+ T cells sorted from blood. The sample's subset: CD45RA-negative fraction. The sequence was obtained from a man between 18 and 35 years old in good health.

CDR3 DNA sequence: TGTGCCAGCAGCTTAGTATCCGGGTCCAACTATGGCTACACCTTC. This gives the protein CASSLVSGSNYGYTF. J is TRBJ1-2 and V is TRBV7-2; D not certain. This CDR3 is built from 15 residues. Trimming stripped 1 base from V and 2 bases from J, with 11 bases between. Germline V gives CDR1 SGHTA, CDR2 FQGNSA.